These 7 T cell receptor beta chains originate from one sample sequenced in a study of control samples from healthy donors and cancer patients. Assay: immunoSEQ multiplex PCR; the TCRdb copy retains only in-frame clones and omits some. The sample shows more than 70,000 clones, 91% of them seen only once. Specimen: blood. These receptors originate from a woman aged 25 to 39 in good health.

The chain uses TRBV5-1 and TRBJ1-5; D is perhaps TRBD1 (5 bases). The CDR3 covers 15 residues. Germline V lookup: CDR1 SGHRS, CDR2 YFSETQ. V lost 2 bases, J lost 3 bases, and 12 bases lay in between. The CDR3 DNA reads TGCGCCAGCAGCTTAGACAGTCCTAACAATCAGCCCCAGCATTTT. Translating gives CASSLDSPNNQPQHF.

The J gene is TRBJ2-3, the V gene TRBV5-1; 7 bases map to TRBD2. The CDR3 totals 16 residues. CDR1 SGHRS and CDR2 YFSETQ come from the germline V gene. J was trimmed by 0 bases and V by 0 bases; bases with no gene match: 4. CDR3 sequence (DNA): TGCGCCAGCAGCTTGGCTGGGGGGGTCAGCACAGATACGCAGTATTTT. Protein: CASSLAGGVSTDTQYF. Drawing the rest from reference TRBV5-1 and TRBJ2-3, the complete variable domain is KAGVTQTPRYLIKTRGQQVTLSCSPISGHRSVSWYQQTPGQGLQFLFEYFSETQRNKGNFPGRFSGRQFSNSRSEMNVSTLELGDSALYLCASSLAGGVSTDTQYFGPGTRLTVL.

The rearrangement joins TRBV6-4 to TRBJ1-2; TRBD1 matches 12 bases. This CDR3 spans 19 amino acids. Germline loops: CDR1 MRHNA, CDR2 SNTAGT. Trimming took 2 bases from V and 2 from J; bases not matched to a gene: 12. DNA of the CDR3: TGTGCCAGCAGTGACGAGGGTGGGACAGGGGGCTTTTGGAACTATGGCTACACCTTC. Protein product: CASSDEGGTGGFWNYGYTF.

The chain links TRBV3-1 (or the pseudogene TRBV3-2) to TRBJ2-3; 9 bases agree with TRBD2. The CDR3 contains 16 residues. J gave up 2 bases and V 2 bases, and 5 bases lay outside the gene matches. Germline V CDR1 and CDR2: LGHDT, YNNKEL (reference sequence). The CDR3 DNA reads as TGTGCCAGCAGCCAACCGCGGGGGGGCGTCACAGATACGCAGTATTTT. It is translated as CASSQPRGGVTDTQYF.

The chain recombines TRBV3-1 (or the pseudogene TRBV3-2) with TRBJ1-5; D is unresolved. This CDR3 region has 14 residues. V was pared by 4 bases and J by 3 bases, with 10 bases between. Germline loops: CDR1 LGHDT, CDR2 YNNKEL (reference sequence). CDR3 nucleotide sequence: TGTGCCAGCAGCCCAATCTACACCAATCAGCCCCAGCATTTT. Translation gives CASSPIYTNQPQHF.

Written as DNA, the CDR3 is TGCGCCAGCAGCGAGGTGTCTGGGGCCAACGTCCTGACTTTC. The encoded protein is CASSEVSGANVLTF. This sequence joins TRBV5-1 and TRBJ2-6; D is uncertain. Trimming took 4 bases from V and 1 from J, leaving 6 bases between them. The CDR3 is 14 residues long. The germline CDR1 and CDR2 sequences are SGHRS and YFSETQ.

The V gene is TRBV11-2, the J gene TRBJ2-5; TRBD2 aligns across 10 bases. The CDR3 is 16 residues long. Looked up from germline, CDR1 is SGHAT and CDR2 is FQNNGV. After removal of 3 bases from V and 6 bases from J, the junction contained 10 bases not matched to a gene. The CDR3 loop reads CASSLGIAGGQQTQYF. CDR3 bases: TGTGCCAGCAGCTTGGGTATAGCGGGAGGACAGCAGACCCAGTACTTC.